Shown below are 27 T cell receptor beta chains from a single sample sequenced in a study of T cells in Graves' hyperthyroidism and ophthalmopathy. TCR beta CDR3 regions were amplified from RNA. Primed by the HTBI set, a first-round RT-PCR was run on the TCR CDR3. TCRdb re-called the multiplex PCR reads through MiXCR, storing one row per CDR3 protein. The profile shows 660,000 or so distinct CDR3 sequences, less than 25% of them singletons. Material for sequencing was blood. All receptors come from a man aged 25 to 45 with Graves' ophthalmopathy.

V and J are TRBV4-3 and TRBJ2-7, with D perhaps matching TRBD2 (5 bases). Germline CDR1 and CDR2: LGHNA and YSLEER. V was pared by 2 bases and J by 0 bases, with 14 bases between. The CDR3 sequence is 16 residues long. This chain's CDR3 is CASSQLRTGSSYEQYF. The CDR3 DNA reads TGCGCCAGCAGCCAACTTAGGACGGGGAGCTCCTACGAGCAGTACTTC.

The chain recombines TRBV7-9 with TRBJ2-7; 9 bases align to TRBD2. Germline V gene data show CDR1 as SEHNR and CDR2 as FQNEAQ (reference sequence). V dropped 1 base and J dropped 6; count of bases not matched to a gene: 1. The CDR3 covers 13 residues. This CDR3 is CASSLGSGSEQYF. CDR3 nucleotides: TGTGCCAGCAGCTTAGGTAGCGGGAGCGAGCAGTACTTC.

The chain couples TRBV4-1 to TRBJ2-3, with D perhaps matching TRBD2 (6 bases). CDR1 is MGHRA, CDR2 YSYEKL, per germline. The CDR3 has 17 residues. The V end lost 0 bases, the J end lost 0 bases, and 13 bases lay between the germline ends. The CDR3 sequence: CASSQEISGYSTDTQYF. CDR3 bases: TGCGCCAGCAGCCAAGAGATAAGCGGGTATAGCACAGATACGCAGTATTTT.

This clonotype was picked up many times. V usage is TRBV7-9 and J usage is TRBJ2-1; D is unclear. Germline assignment: CDR1 SEHNR and CDR2 FQNEAQ (reference sequence). Trimming stripped 7 bases from V and 5 bases from J, with 12 bases between. The length of the CDR3 is 13 residues. For the CDR3, the DNA is TGTGCCAGCACCCCGAGGTCCAACAATGAGCAGTTCTTC. Translated: CASTPRSNNEQFF.

This clonotype has at least ten counts. The chain employs TRBV6-5 and TRBJ2-7; 7 bases are a match to TRBD1. Trimming cost V 2 bases and J 5 bases; bases outside gene matches: 6. The germline V gene encodes CDR1 MNHEY and CDR2 SVGAGI. The CDR3 is made up of 14 amino acids. CDR3 nucleotides: TGTGCCAGCAGTTACGACGACAGGGTCAACGAGCAGTACTTC. Translating gives CASSYDDRVNEQYF.

This clonotype was detected many times. V gene TRBV6-2 or TRBV6-3 combines with J gene TRBJ1-2, with no clear D. V was pared by 6 bases and J by 4 bases, with 15 bases between. CDR3 length: 14 residues. CDR1 is MNHEY, CDR2 SVGEGT, per germline. The CDR3 reads CASSHAADPYGYTF. CDR3 DNA: TGTGCCAGCAGCCACGCGGCAGACCCCTATGGCTACACCTTC.

This clonotype has a count of ten or more. V gene TRBV12-3 or TRBV12-4 combines with J gene TRBJ2-3; TRBD2 aligns across 8 bases. V was pared by 2 bases and J by 5 bases, with 3 bases of the junction left unmatched. The CDR3 sequence is 14 residues long. The CDR3 DNA sequence: TGTGCCAGCAGTTTAAGGGCGGGAGGAGATACGCAGTATTTT. Amino acid sequence: CASSLRAGGDTQYF.

The CDR3 nucleotides are TGTGCCAGCTCACGGACTCGACAGGGGGCTTTAACTAATGAAAAACTGTTTTTT. Translated: CASSRTRQGALTNEKLFF. The chain carries TRBV18 and TRBJ1-4; TRBD1 aligns across 10 bases. V gave up 4 bases and J gave up 1 base; unmatched junction bases: 9. Germline-derived CDR1 and CDR2 are KGHSH and LQKENI. This CDR3 contains 18 residues.

V gene TRBV28 combines with J gene TRBJ2-1; 10 nucleotides agree with TRBD2. This CDR3 region has 15 residues. Germline CDR1 is MDHEN and CDR2 is SYDVKM. With 5 bases clipped from V and 7 bases from J, the junction kept 8 bases outside the gene matches. For the CDR3, the DNA is TGTGCCAGCAGTATACCCAGCGGGAGGGTAAATGAGCAGTTCTTC. This encodes CASSIPSGRVNEQFF. Full variable domain (rest looked up from reference TRBV28 and TRBJ2-1): DVKVTQSSRYLVKRTGEKVFLECVQDMDHENMFWYRQDPGLGLRLIYFSYDVKMKEKGDIPEGYSVSREKKERFSLILESASTNQTSMYLCASSIPSGRVNEQFFGPGTRLTVL.

Regarding this clonotype: One end of the junction is discordant with germline, which a read error may explain. The chain recombines TRBV6-5 with TRBJ1-3, with D perhaps TRBD1 (6 bases). CDR1 and CDR2 (germline): MNHEY, SVGAGI. The CDR3 is made up of 13 amino acids. The CDR3 loop is CASSPSGPTGRNF. As DNA, the CDR3 is TGTGCCAGCAGTCCCTCGGGTCCGACAGGCCGAAATTTT.

This clonotype was observed at least ten times. The chain is built from TRBV11-2 and TRBJ1-1; D remains unclear. Germline CDR1 reads SGHAT; CDR2 reads FQNNGV. Trimming shortened V by 3 bases and J by 0 bases, and 8 bases separated the two germline ends. The CDR3 consists of 14 residues. The CDR3, as DNA: TGTGCCAGCAGCTTTGCACAGCTGAACACTGAAGCTTTCTTT. Amino acids: CASSFAQLNTEAFF.

This chain links TRBV3-1 with TRBJ2-7; 7 bases line up with TRBD1. V shed 6 bases and J 7 bases; nucleotides not matched to a gene: 21. The CDR3 runs to 17 residues. Germline assignment: CDR1 LGHDT and CDR2 YNNKEL (reference sequence). CDR3 nucleotides: TGTGCCAGCAGTGAAGACGGTGCGCCGAGGGGGCCAGAAGAGCAGTACTTC. The encoded protein is CASSEDGAPRGPEEQYF.

The rearrangement uses TRBV6-1 and TRBJ2-5; no clear D gene. Germline V gene lookup returns CDR1 MNHNS and CDR2 SASEGT. The CDR3 consists of 13 residues. Trimming cost V 6 bases and J 7 bases, with 15 bases left between them. In nucleotides, the CDR3 is TGTGCCAGCAGAATCGACACCTTTGGGACCCAGTACTTC. As protein: CASRIDTFGTQYF.

The genes are TRBV7-9 and TRBJ1-2, with D possibly being TRBD1 (6 bases). The CDR3 runs 16 residues. Trimming cost V 1 base and J 6 bases, with 18 bases left between them. Looked up from germline, CDR1 is SEHNR and CDR2 is FQNEAQ (reference sequence). The CDR3 loop is CASSLGGGAGDHGYTF. The CDR3 nucleotides are TGTGCCAGCAGCTTAGGGGGTGGGGCAGGGGATCATGGCTACACCTTC.

In its sample, this clonotype was seen many times. The chain has TRBV10-3 and TRBJ1-1; 7 bases are a match to TRBD1. The V gene end was trimmed by 2 bases and the J gene end by 10 bases; junction bases not matched to a gene: 19. This CDR3 region has 17 residues. Per the germline V gene, CDR1 is ENHRY and CDR2 is SYGVKD. The CDR3 nucleotides read TGTGCCATCAGTGAGGCGAGTCCCTTCAGACAGGGTGCGGGAGCTTTCTTT. It is translated as CAISEASPFRQGAGAFF.

The chain recombines TRBV30 with TRBJ1-6, with D uncertain. Germline values: CDR1 GTSNPN, CDR2 SVGIG (reference sequence). The CDR3 is made up of 13 amino acids. Between the trimmed V and J ends, which lost 3 bases and 8 bases, there was a span of 11 bases. This chain's CDR3 is CAWRHTGDSPLHF. The CDR3 bases are TGTGCCTGGAGGCACACTGGAGATTCACCCCTCCACTTT.

This clonotype has a count of ten or more. The chain employs TRBV28 and TRBJ1-1; no clear D. V was trimmed by 1 base and J by 4 bases, leaving 13 bases between them. The CDR3 length is 15 residues. Germline V CDR1 and CDR2: MDHEN, SYDVKM. CDR3 loop: CASSLSTLRSTEAFF. CDR3 DNA sequence: TGTGCCAGCAGTTTATCGACCTTACGCTCCACTGAAGCTTTCTTT.

A few counts support this clonotype. The J gene is TRBJ2-1, the V gene TRBV29-1; D is ambiguous. Germline V lookup: CDR1 SQVTM, CDR2 ANQGSEA. The CDR3 is made up of 12 amino acids. V was trimmed by 4 bases and J by 5 bases, leaving 9 bases between them. CDR3 DNA sequence: TGCAGCGTTGCCCAGTACGACAATGAGCAGTTCTTC. This encodes CSVAQYDNEQFF.

There are a few counts of this clonotype. The chain employs TRBV10-3 and TRBJ2-7, with a possible D match to TRBD1 (5 bases). Trimming shortened V by 0 bases and J by 3 bases, and 15 bases separated the two germline ends. This CDR3 contains 16 residues. Germline CDR1 is ENHRY and CDR2 is SYGVKD. Here the CDR3 reads CAISESIGAGSYEQYF. DNA for the CDR3: TGTGCCATCAGTGAGTCGATAGGGGCCGGAAGCTACGAGCAGTACTTC.

The chain has TRBV30 and TRBJ2-1, with 9 bases identical to TRBD2. The CDR3 is 15 residues long. The junction had 10 bases not matched to a gene; V was cut back by 3 bases and J by 7 bases. CDR1 GTSNPN and CDR2 SVGIG come from the germline V gene (reference sequence). The CDR3 spells CAWSAPLAGRNEQFF. CDR3 DNA sequence: TGTGCCTGGAGCGCTCCCCTAGCGGGAAGGAATGAGCAGTTCTTC.

This clonotype was seen ten or more times. The rearrangement uses TRBV6-5 and TRBJ2-7; 8 nucleotides agree with TRBD1. The CDR3 is made up of 15 amino acids. CDR1 and CDR2 (germline): MNHEY, SVGAGI. The J segment lost 4 bases and the V segment lost 5 bases, leaving 10 bases of the junction unmatched. The CDR3 DNA reads TGTGCCAGCAGTACTCCAGGGGGCGCCCCTTACGAGCAGTACTTC. Residues: CASSTPGGAPYEQYF.

V usage is TRBV5-1 and J usage is TRBJ2-5; D may be TRBD2 (6 bases). The CDR3 consists of 15 residues. Germline values: CDR1 SGHRS, CDR2 YFSETQ. The V and J ends lost 2 bases and 4 bases respectively, with 15 bases between them. CDR3 loop: CASSFFPGETETQYF. In DNA form, the CDR3 reads TGCGCCAGCAGCTTTTTCCCGGGAGAAACAGAGACCCAGTACTTC.

This clonotype was recorded a few times. The V and J genes are TRBV28 and TRBJ2-4; tentatively, D is TRBD2 (5 bases). The CDR3 length is 15 residues. V was shortened by 3 bases and J by 4 bases, with 13 bases between the two germline ends. Germline CDR1 MDHEN, CDR2 SYDVKM. CDR3 sequence reads: CASSFLGRAKNIQYF. CDR3 in DNA: TGTGCCAGCAGTTTCTTGGGGAGAGCGAAAAACATTCAGTACTTC.

This clonotype occurred many times. This CDR3 reads CASSSDMGARFF. The CDR3 nucleotides read TGTGCCAGCAGCTCGGACATGGGGGCGCGATTCTTT. The V and J genes are TRBV7-9 and TRBJ1-1; possibly TRBD1 for D (6 bases). V was shortened by 4 bases and J by 14 bases, with 17 bases between the two germline ends. This CDR3 comprises 12 residues. CDR1 and CDR2 (germline): SEHNR, FQNEAQ (reference sequence).

In this sample, this clonotype turned up a few times. The rearrangement links TRBV3-1 to TRBJ2-1; TRBD2 agrees at 7 bases. The CDR3 sequence is 16 residues long. The germline CDR1 and CDR2 sequences are LGHDT and YNNKEL (reference sequence). With 1 base clipped from V and 0 bases from J, the junction kept 3 bases outside the gene matches. CDR3 protein: CASSQAPSGSYNEQFF. The CDR3 region has the DNA TGTGCCAGCAGCCAAGCCCCTAGCGGCTCCTACAATGAGCAGTTCTTC.

A remark on this clonotype: This may come from a read error, since a much larger clone is one base off. This sequence joins TRBV30 and TRBJ1-1, with no clear D. Germline values: CDR1 GTSNPN, CDR2 SVGIG (reference sequence). This CDR3 spans 11 amino acids. The CDR3 region is CAWGGNTEALF. The CDR3, as DNA: TGTGCATGGGGTGGCAACACTGAAGCTCTCTTT.

This clonotype appeared a few times. This sequence joins TRBV12-3 or TRBV12-4 and TRBJ1-2, with 7 bases fitting TRBD1. CDR3 length equals 15 residues. J lost 4 bases, V lost 8 bases, and 13 bases had no gene match. The CDR3 here is CASGQPGQTFYGYTF. CDR3 nucleotides: TGTGCCAGCGGACAGCCGGGACAGACCTTCTATGGCTACACCTTC.